The sample holds a few counts of the clone carrying this T cell receptor (beta chain). The CDR3 loop spans 14 amino acids. The germline gives CDR1 SQVTM, CDR2 ANQGSEA. Trimming took 7 bases from V and 5 from J; bases not matched to a gene: 9. Using its own MiXCR run on the 5' RACE reads, TCRdb lists one record per CDR3 protein. The data show approximately 450,000 distinct CDR3 sequences, roughly 20% seen once. This record comes from a study of T-cell memory formation after mild COVID-19. The specimen was PBMCs or a T cell subset sorted from them (not recorded which). The chain employs TRBV29-1 and TRBJ2-5; 11 bases map to TRBD2. This sequence originates from an adult woman who had mild COVID-19 (a few samples of this study predate the infection). Cell type and time point are not known. CDR3 region: CSGRTTSGKETQYF. The DNA for the CDR3 is TGCAGCGGCCGGACGACTAGCGGGAAGGAGACCCAGTACTTC.